These 18 T cell receptor beta chains came from one sample sequenced in a study of T-cell memory formation after mild COVID-19. TCRdb analysed the 5' RACE reads with MiXCR anew, one entry per CDR3 protein. The sample consists of about 390,000 distinct CDR3 sequences, 21% of them appearing once. Material: PBMCs or a T cell subset sorted from them (not recorded which). The receptors here all came from an adult woman who had mild COVID-19 (a few samples of this study predate the infection). Cell type and time point are not known.

The chain combines TRBV7-2 with TRBJ2-3; TRBD1 matches 10 bases. CDR1 is SGHTA, CDR2 FQGNSA, per germline. V lost 3 bases to trimming and J lost 4 bases; unmatched junction nucleotides: 4. CDR3 size: 15 residues. In DNA form, the CDR3 reads TGTGCCAGCAGCTTGCCGGGACAGGGGTCAGATACGCAGTATTTT. Translated, it gives CASSLPGQGSDTQYF.

The genes are TRBV7-9 and TRBJ1-2; 8 positions match TRBD1. The CDR3 has 16 residues. Germline CDR1 SEHNR, CDR2 FQNEAQ (reference sequence). V trimming: 3 bases; J trimming: 3 bases; junction bases outside the gene matches: 9. CDR3 residues: CASSLRLDRADYGYTF. Written as DNA, the CDR3 is TGTGCCAGCAGCTTGAGGTTGGACAGGGCGGACTATGGCTACACCTTC.

This sequence joins TRBV21-1 and TRBJ2-3; the DNA was not compared with TRBD1, the D call given in the table. TRBV21-1 is flagged as a pseudogene. The CDR3 consists of 19 residues. CDR3 sequence reads: CASSKGAPRDPLYTDTQYF. For the CDR3, the DNA is TGTGCCAGCAGCAAAGGAGCTCCCAGGGACCCCTTATACACAGATACGCAGTATTTT.

This chain links TRBV12-3 or TRBV12-4 with TRBJ2-7, with a weak D call TRBD2 (5 bases). V was trimmed by 5 bases and J by 7 bases, leaving 12 bases between them. This CDR3 is built from 12 residues. The CDR3 sequence is CASSMEVGEQYF. CDR3 bases: TGTGCCAGCAGTATGGAGGTCGGGGAGCAGTACTTC.

V is TRBV6-2 or TRBV6-3 and J is TRBJ2-1; the match to TRBD2 covers 13 bases. The CDR3 contains 20 residues. Germline CDR1 is MNHEY and CDR2 is SVGEGT. V lost 2 bases and J lost 0; bases outside the gene matches: 10. CDR3: CASSYPGTSGELSSYNEQFF. The CDR3 bases are TGTGCCAGCAGTTACCCAGGGACTAGCGGGGAATTAAGCTCCTACAATGAGCAGTTCTTC.

A few counts support this clonotype. The genes are TRBV12-3 or TRBV12-4 and TRBJ2-1; D possibly matches TRBD1 or TRBD2 (5 bases each). This CDR3 region has 13 residues. V lost 3 bases to trimming and J lost 7 bases, with 10 bases between them. The CDR3 bases are TGTGCCAGCAGTTTTCTGGGGGTAAATGAGCAGTTCTTC. Encoded protein: CASSFLGVNEQFF.

This clonotype has just a few counts. The chain recombines TRBV24-1 with TRBJ2-1; perhaps TRBD2 as D (6 bases). In germline, CDR1 is KGHDR, CDR2 SFDVKD. The CDR3 runs to 15 residues. The V end was cut by 4 bases, the J end by 5 bases, with 14 bases between. The CDR3: CATSDLGGDHNEQFF. The CDR3 nucleotides read TGTGCCACCAGTGACCTCGGGGGAGACCACAATGAGCAGTTCTTC.

J is TRBJ1-1 and V is TRBV18; D ambiguous. The germline V and J ends were trimmed by 3 bases and 0 bases, with 14 bases remaining between them. Germline CDR1 is KGHSH and CDR2 is LQKENI. The CDR3 sequence is 16 residues long. In DNA form, the CDR3 reads TGTGCCAGCTCACCTAACCAGCAGATTATGAACACTGAAGCTTTCTTT. Translated, it gives CASSPNQQIMNTEAFF.

The rearrangement uses TRBV5-1 and TRBJ1-2; D remains unclear. The CDR3 spans 15 residues. CDR1 is SGHRS and CDR2 is YFSETQ in the germline V gene. Deletions cut 5 bases from V and 3 bases from J, with 17 bases between. The CDR3 DNA follows: TGCGCCAGCAGTGGCCCCGGACGGGTGGACTATGGCTACACCTTC. Translating gives CASSGPGRVDYGYTF. The entire variable domain, with the rest obtained from reference TRBV5-1 and TRBJ1-2, is as follows: KAGVTQTPRYLIKTRGQQVTLSCSPISGHRSVSWYQQTPGQGLQFLFEYFSETQRNKGNFPGRFSGRQFSNSRSEMNVSTLELGDSALYLCASSGPGRVDYGYTFGSGTRLTVV.

The genes are TRBV6-5 and TRBJ2-7; weak D call: TRBD2 (5 bases). Germline V CDR1 and CDR2: MNHEY, SVGAGI. This CDR3 comprises 15 residues. V gave up 6 bases and J gave up 1 base, with 16 bases separating them. This CDR3 is CASSSPTRGSYEQYF. The DNA of the CDR3 is TGTGCCAGCAGCTCCCCCACCCGAGGGTCCTACGAGCAGTACTTC.

V usage is TRBV11-1 and J usage is TRBJ2-3; tentatively, D is TRBD2 (6 bases). The CDR3 runs 16 residues. Germline-derived CDR1 and CDR2 are SGHAT and FQDESV (reference sequence). V was cut by 0 bases and J by 2 bases, with 12 bases left in between. The CDR3 loop reads CASSLAERVHTDTQYF. CDR3 bases: TGTGCCAGCAGCTTAGCAGAGCGGGTGCACACAGATACGCAGTATTTT.

The chain has TRBV2 and TRBJ1-1; 7 nucleotides agree with TRBD1. In germline, CDR1 is SNHLY, CDR2 FYNNEI. The CDR3 is 15 amino acids. V lost 6 bases and J lost 2; bases outside the gene matches: 9. The CDR3 reads CASSRQGPLNTEAFF. CDR3 DNA sequence: TGTGCCAGCAGCAGACAGGGTCCCCTTAACACTGAAGCTTTCTTT.

V is TRBV12-3 or TRBV12-4 and J is TRBJ1-3; D is possibly TRBD1 (6 bases). This CDR3 is built from 14 residues. V was shortened by 3 bases and J by 3 bases, with 9 bases between the two germline ends. This CDR3 reads CASSLRGVGNTIYF. DNA of the CDR3: TGTGCCAGCAGTTTGAGGGGGGTTGGAAACACCATATATTTT.

This chain uses TRBV18 with TRBJ2-3; the match to TRBD2 covers 8 bases. V was clipped by 5 bases and J by 6 bases; unmatched bases: 10. CDR3 size: 15 residues. CDR1 and CDR2 (germline): KGHSH, LQKENI. For the CDR3, the DNA is TGTGCCAGCTCAAGGACGGGAGGGCCATTGGATACGCAGTATTTT. Protein product: CASSRTGGPLDTQYF.

The chain is built from TRBV12-3 or TRBV12-4 and TRBJ2-7; TRBD1 matches at 8 bases. The CDR3 covers 14 residues. The V gene end was trimmed by 6 bases and the J gene end by 6 bases; junction bases not matched to a gene: 10. As DNA, the CDR3 is TGTGCCAGCAGCATGGGACAGGTTGTCGTCGAGCAGTACTTC. Protein product: CASSMGQVVVEQYF.

The genes are TRBV4-2 and TRBJ1-4; possible D gene TRBD1, 6 bases. There are 18 residues in the CDR3. CDR1 is LGHNA, CDR2 YNFKEQ, per germline. Trimming left V 0 bases short and J 0 bases short, with 14 bases between. The CDR3 coding sequence is TGTGCCAGCAGCCAAGACGTGAGAGGGGGGACAACTAATGAAAAACTGTTTTTT. Protein product: CASSQDVRGGTTNEKLFF.

This clonotype was observed a handful of times. The chain couples TRBV5-1 to TRBJ2-1, with D perhaps matching TRBD2 (6 bases). Trimming took off 4 bases at V and 7 bases at J, with 15 bases between the two ends. Germline CDR1 is SGHRS and CDR2 is YFSETQ. This CDR3 is 14 amino acids long. CDR3 amino acids: CASSLGRGDNEQFF. The CDR3 DNA reads TGCGCCAGCAGCCTAGGGCGGGGAGATAATGAGCAGTTCTTC.

This clonotype occurred a few times. The chain has TRBV15 and TRBJ1-6; no reliable D call. CDR1 LNHNV and CDR2 YYDKDF come from the germline V gene (reference sequence). The CDR3 is 15 residues long. With 0 bases removed from V and 6 bases from J, the gap between germline ends came to 9 bases. The CDR3: CATSRDYYRNSPLHF. DNA of the CDR3: TGTGCCACCAGCAGAGATTACTATCGTAATTCACCCCTCCACTTT.